The source of this T cell receptor (beta chain) is a study of T cells expressing NK-cell markers. About the study: The study drew TCR beta repertoires from sorted CD3+CD56+NKG2C+, CD3+CD56+NKG2C- and CD3+CD56-NKG2C+ T cells. HCMV serostatus: seven of eight sequenced donors positive, one negative.

TCRdb reprocessed the 5' RACE reads and stores each CDR3 protein as one record, lacking DNA. Listed are fewer than 200,000 distinct CDR3 sequences; roughly 18% falls within the top ten. The clonotype originates from a woman aged 18 to 75 in good health. Sequencing was performed on blood T cells: a sorted CD56 or NKG2C T cell subset, CD4+ or CD8+ T cells, or bulk PBMC T cells (not recorded which).

CDR3 sequence reads: CASSLGSGATNEKLFF. V gene TRBV7-9 combines with J gene TRBJ1-4. From germline, CDR1 is SEHNR and CDR2 FQNEAQ (reference sequence). This CDR3 region has 16 residues.